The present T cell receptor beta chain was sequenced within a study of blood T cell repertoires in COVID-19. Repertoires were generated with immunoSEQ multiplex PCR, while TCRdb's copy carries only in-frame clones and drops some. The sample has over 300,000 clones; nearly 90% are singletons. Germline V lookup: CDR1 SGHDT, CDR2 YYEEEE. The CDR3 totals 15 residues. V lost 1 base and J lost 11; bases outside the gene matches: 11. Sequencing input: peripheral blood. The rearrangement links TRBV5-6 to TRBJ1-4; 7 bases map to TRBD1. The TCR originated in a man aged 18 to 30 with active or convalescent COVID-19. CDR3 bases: TGTGCCAGCAGCTTGTTTTCCGGTCCCAGGGGGAAACTGTTTTTT. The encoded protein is CASSLFSGPRGKLFF.